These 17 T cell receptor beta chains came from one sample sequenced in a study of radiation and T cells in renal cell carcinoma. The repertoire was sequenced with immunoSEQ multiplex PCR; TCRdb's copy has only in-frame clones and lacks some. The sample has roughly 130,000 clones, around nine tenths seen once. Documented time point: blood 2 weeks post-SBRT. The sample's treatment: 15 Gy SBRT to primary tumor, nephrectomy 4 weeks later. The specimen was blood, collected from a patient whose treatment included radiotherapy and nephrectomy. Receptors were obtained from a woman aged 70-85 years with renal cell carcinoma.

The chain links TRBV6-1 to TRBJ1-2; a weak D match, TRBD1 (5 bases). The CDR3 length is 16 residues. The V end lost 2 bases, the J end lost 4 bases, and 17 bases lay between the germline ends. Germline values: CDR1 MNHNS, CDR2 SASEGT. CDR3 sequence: CASSESGLQGGYGYTF. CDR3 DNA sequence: TGTGCCAGCAGTGAATCGGGCCTGCAGGGCGGCTATGGCTACACCTTC.

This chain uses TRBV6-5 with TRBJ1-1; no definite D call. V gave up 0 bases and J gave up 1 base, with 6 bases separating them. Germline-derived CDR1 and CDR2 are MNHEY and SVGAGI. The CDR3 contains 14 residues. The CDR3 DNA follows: TGTGCCAGCAGTTACTCGAACAGGAACACTGAAGCTTTCTTT. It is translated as CASSYSNRNTEAFF.

CDR3 coding DNA: TGTGCCAGCAGCGAGGGGCCAGATATCACCTACGAGCAGTACTTC. Translating it yields CASSEGPDITYEQYF. The chain carries TRBV9 and TRBJ2-7, with D maybe TRBD1 (5 bases). This CDR3 has 15 amino acids. With 3 bases removed from V and 2 bases from J, the gap between germline ends came to 15 bases. From germline, CDR1 is SGDLS and CDR2 YYNGEE.

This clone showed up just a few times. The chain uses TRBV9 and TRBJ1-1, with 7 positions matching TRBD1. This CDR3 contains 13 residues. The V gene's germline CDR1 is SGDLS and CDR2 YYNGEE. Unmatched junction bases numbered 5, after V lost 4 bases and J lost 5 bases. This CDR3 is CASSPRTGTEAFF. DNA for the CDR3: TGTGCCAGCAGCCCCCGGACAGGAACTGAAGCTTTCTTT. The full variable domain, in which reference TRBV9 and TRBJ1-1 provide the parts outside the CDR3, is DSGVTQTPKHLITATGQRVTLRCSPRSGDLSVYWYQQSLDQGLQFLIQYYNGEERAKGNILERFSAQQFPDLHSELNLSSLELGDSALYFCASSPRTGTEAFFGQGTRLTVV.

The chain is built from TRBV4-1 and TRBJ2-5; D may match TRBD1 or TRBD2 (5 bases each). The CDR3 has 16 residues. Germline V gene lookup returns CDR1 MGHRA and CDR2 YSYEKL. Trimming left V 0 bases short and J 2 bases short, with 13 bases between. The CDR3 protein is CASSQEFGGVQETQYF. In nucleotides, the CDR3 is TGCGCCAGCAGCCAAGAGTTTGGGGGAGTTCAAGAGACCCAGTACTTC.

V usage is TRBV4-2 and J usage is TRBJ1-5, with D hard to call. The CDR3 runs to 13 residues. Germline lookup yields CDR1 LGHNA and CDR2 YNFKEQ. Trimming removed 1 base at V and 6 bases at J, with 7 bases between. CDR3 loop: CASSQAGTQPQHF. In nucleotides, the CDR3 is TGTGCCAGCAGCCAAGCCGGAACTCAGCCCCAGCATTTT.

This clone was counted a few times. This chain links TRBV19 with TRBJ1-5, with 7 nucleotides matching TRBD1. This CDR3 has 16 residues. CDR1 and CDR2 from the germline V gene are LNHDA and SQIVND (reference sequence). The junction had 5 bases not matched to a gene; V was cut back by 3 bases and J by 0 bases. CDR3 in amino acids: CASSMRGGRSNQPQHF. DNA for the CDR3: TGTGCCAGTAGTATGCGAGGGGGCCGTAGCAATCAGCCCCAGCATTTT.

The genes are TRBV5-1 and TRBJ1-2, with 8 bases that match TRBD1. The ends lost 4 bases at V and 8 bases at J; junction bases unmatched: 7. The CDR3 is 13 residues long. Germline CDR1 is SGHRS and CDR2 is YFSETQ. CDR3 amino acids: CASSVDRVSGYTF. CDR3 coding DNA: TGCGCCAGCAGCGTGGACAGGGTAAGCGGCTACACCTTC.

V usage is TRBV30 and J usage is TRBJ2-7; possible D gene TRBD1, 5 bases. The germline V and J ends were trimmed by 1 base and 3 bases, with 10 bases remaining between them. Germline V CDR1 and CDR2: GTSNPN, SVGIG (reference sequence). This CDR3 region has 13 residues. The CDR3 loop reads CAWSALDSYEQYF. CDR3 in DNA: TGTGCCTGGAGTGCCCTCGACAGCTACGAGCAGTACTTC.

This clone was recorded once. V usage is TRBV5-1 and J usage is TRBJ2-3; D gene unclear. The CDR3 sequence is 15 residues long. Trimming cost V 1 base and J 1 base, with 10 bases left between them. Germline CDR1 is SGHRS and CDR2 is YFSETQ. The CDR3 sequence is CASSLLQTGTDTQYF. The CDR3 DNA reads TGCGCCAGCAGCTTGCTACAGACCGGCACAGATACGCAGTATTTT.

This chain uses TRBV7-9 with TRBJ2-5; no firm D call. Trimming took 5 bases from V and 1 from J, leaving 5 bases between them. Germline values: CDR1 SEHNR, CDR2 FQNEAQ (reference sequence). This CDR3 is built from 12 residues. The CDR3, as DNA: TGTGCCAGCAGCCCCTTCCAAGAGACCCAGTACTTC. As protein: CASSPFQETQYF. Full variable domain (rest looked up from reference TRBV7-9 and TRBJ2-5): DTGVSQNPRHKITKRGQNVTFRCDPISEHNRLYWYRQTLGQGPEFLTYFQNEAQLEKSRLLSDRFSAERPKGSFSTLEIQRTEQGDSAMYLCASSPFQETQYFGPGTRLLVL.

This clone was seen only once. The CDR3 DNA reads TGTGCCAGCAGTGACGGGCCAGGGGAGCTGTTTTTT. This codes for CASSDGPGELFF. The chain joins TRBV6-4 to TRBJ2-2; D remains unclear. Germline CDR1 is MRHNA and CDR2 is SNTAGT. CDR3 length equals 12 residues. V lost 2 bases, J lost 8 bases, and 6 bases lay in between.

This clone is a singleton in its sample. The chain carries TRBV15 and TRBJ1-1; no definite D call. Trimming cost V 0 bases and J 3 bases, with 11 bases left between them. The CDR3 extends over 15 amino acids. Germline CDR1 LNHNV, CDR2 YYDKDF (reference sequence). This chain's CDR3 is CATSRDPGWDTEAFF. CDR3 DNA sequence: TGTGCCACCAGCAGAGATCCGGGATGGGACACTGAAGCTTTCTTT.

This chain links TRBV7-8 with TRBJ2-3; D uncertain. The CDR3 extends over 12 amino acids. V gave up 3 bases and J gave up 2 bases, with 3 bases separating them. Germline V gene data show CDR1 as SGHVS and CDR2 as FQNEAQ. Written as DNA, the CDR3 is TGTGCCAGCAGCTTGGACACAGATACGCAGTATTTT. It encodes CASSLDTDTQYF.

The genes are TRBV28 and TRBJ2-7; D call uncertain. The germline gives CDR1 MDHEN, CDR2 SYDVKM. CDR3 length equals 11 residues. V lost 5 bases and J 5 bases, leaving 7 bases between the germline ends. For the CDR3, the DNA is TGTGCCAGCAGTCCGCGCGACGAGCAGTACTTC. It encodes CASSPRDEQYF.

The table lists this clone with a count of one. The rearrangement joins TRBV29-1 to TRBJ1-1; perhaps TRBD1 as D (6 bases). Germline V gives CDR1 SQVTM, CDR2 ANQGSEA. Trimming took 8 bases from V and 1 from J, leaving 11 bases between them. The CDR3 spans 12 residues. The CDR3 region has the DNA TGCAGCTCACGGACAGCGAACACTGAAGCTTTCTTT. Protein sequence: CSSRTANTEAFF.

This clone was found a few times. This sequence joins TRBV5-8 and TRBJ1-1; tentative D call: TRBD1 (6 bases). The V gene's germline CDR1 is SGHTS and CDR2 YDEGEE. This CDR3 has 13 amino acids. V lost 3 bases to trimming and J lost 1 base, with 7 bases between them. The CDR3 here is CASSSQGNTEAFF. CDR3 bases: TGTGCCAGCAGCTCACAGGGGAACACTGAAGCTTTCTTT.